This T cell receptor (beta chain) derives from a study of shared clonotypes between healthy human individuals. Profiling relied on immunoSEQ multiplex PCR, and the TCRdb table lists in-frame clones only, not all of them. Among approximately 840,000 clones listed, about 96% were seen once. Naive CD8 cells were CD45RO-negative, positively selected for CCR7, excluding terminally differentiated effector memory CD45RA+ cells. V was pared by 9 bases and J by 6 bases, with 12 bases between. From germline, CDR1 is SGDLS and CDR2 YYNGEE. The CDR3 totals 11 residues. This clonotype was sampled from a man aged 30 to 45 in good health. This chain links TRBV9 with TRBJ1-2; D unclear. The sample consisted of naive CD8+ T cells sorted from blood. CDR3: CATLGEDGYTF. The DNA of the CDR3 is TGTGCCACCCTTGGGGAGGATGGCTACACCTTC.